This T cell receptor (beta chain) was obtained from a study of blood T cell repertoires in COVID-19. Turning to the study itself: T cells, B-cell-depleted T cells, or PBMCs supplied cDNA or gDNA.

CDR1 is GTSNPN, CDR2 SVGIG, per germline (reference sequence). Between the trimmed V and J ends, which lost 2 bases and 9 bases, there was a span of 8 bases. This CDR3 is 12 amino acids long. Per the study methods: Estimation of nucleated cell counts was performed using reference gene primer amplification. Only in-frame clones appear in the TCRdb table, and some are missing; sequencing was by immunoSEQ multiplex PCR. The V and J calls and clone size come from that table; D and trimming were worked out from the DNA. Seen here are around 350,000 clones, around 87% observed once, and the top ten hold over 2.5%.

The clonotype comes from a human donor in a cohort sampled during active COVID-19. Sequenced material: peripheral blood. The V gene is TRBV30, the J gene TRBJ2-6; the D is unclear. As DNA, the CDR3 is TGTGCCTGGAGTATCCGGTTCAACGTCCTGACTTTC. Protein product: CAWSIRFNVLTF. The whole variable domain, remainder taken from reference TRBV30 and TRBJ2-6, is SQTIHQWPATLVQPVGSPLSLECTVEGTSNPNLYWYRQAAGRGLQLLFYSVGIGQISSEVPQNLSASRPQDRQFILSSKKLLLSDSGFYLCAWSIRFNVLTFGAGSRLTVL.